This T cell receptor (beta chain) is drawn from a study of T cell repertoires in cytomegalovirus infection. Study details: Used in the study were CMV epitopes, some recently identified and HLA-C-restricted, others well-studied and HLA-B-restricted. A matching HLA type, together with CMV infection, was signaled by public TCR beta signatures. Whole-study findings and limits: There were HLA-C-restricted CMV-specific TCR beta clonotypes dominating the ex vivo response. The cumulative frequency of public TCR beta families distinguished individuals who carried CMV together with the relevant HLA.

V gave up 2 bases and J gave up 0 bases, with 5 bases separating them. There are 15 residues in the CDR3. The germline V gene has CDR1 LGHDT and CDR2 YNNKEL (reference sequence). There are a few counts of this clonotype. The antigen remains unidentified. A single record per CDR3 protein comes from TCRdb applying MiXCR to the reads. The sample carries 900,000 to 950,000 distinct CDR3 sequences, around 32% recorded once. The specimen was cultured CD8+ T cells from PBMCs, collected from culture after CMV antigen stimulation. The rearrangement links TRBV3-1 to TRBJ2-6; no reliable D call. The sequence came from a human donor in good health (CMV status not recorded). Some clones in this sample may be carry-over from other donors' samples. In DNA, the CDR3 is TGTGCCAGCAGCCAAATTAGCTCTGGGGCCAACGTCCTGACTTTC. It translates to CASSQISSGANVLTF.